This TCR beta chain was recorded in a study of OX40 agonist ivuxolimab in advanced cancers. Libraries were prepared by immunoSEQ multiplex PCR; TCRdb keeps only in-frame clonotypes and omits some of them. The sample includes about 48,000 clones, around nine tenths of them seen just once. This clone occurred a few times. This receptor was identified in an adult with an advanced solid tumor such as melanoma, head and neck, liver or kidney cancer. Sequenced material: CD4+ or CD8+ T cells sorted from blood, taken in a trial of the OX40 agonist ivuxolimab.

The CDR3 region has the DNA TGTGCCAGCACATTTGGAAGGATGAGTAATGAAAAACTGTTTTTT. This gives the protein CASTFGRMSNEKLFF. The gene calls are TRBV19 and TRBJ1-4; D is undetermined. V was trimmed by 9 bases and J by 4 bases, leaving 18 bases between them. The CDR3 spans 15 residues. CDR1 and CDR2 from the germline V gene are LNHDA and SQIVND (reference sequence). The entire variable domain, with the rest obtained from reference TRBV19 and TRBJ1-4, is as follows: DGGITQSPKYLFRKEGQNVTLSCEQNLNHDAMYWYRQDPGQGLRLIYYSQIVNDFQKGDIAEGYSVSREKKESFPLTVTSAQKNPTAFYLCASTFGRMSNEKLFFGSGTQLSVL.